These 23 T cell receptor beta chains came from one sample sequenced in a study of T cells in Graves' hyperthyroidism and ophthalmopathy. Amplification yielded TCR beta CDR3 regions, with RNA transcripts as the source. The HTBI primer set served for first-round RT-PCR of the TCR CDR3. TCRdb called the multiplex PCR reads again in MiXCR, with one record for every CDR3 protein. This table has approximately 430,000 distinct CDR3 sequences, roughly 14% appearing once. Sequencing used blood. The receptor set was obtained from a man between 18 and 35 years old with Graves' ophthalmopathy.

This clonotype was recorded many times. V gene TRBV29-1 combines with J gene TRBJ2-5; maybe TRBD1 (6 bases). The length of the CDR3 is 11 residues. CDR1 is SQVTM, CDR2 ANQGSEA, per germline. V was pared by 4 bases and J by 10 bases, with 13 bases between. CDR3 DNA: TGCAGCGTTGTTTTCCAGGGGTTCCAGTACTTC. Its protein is CSVVFQGFQYF.

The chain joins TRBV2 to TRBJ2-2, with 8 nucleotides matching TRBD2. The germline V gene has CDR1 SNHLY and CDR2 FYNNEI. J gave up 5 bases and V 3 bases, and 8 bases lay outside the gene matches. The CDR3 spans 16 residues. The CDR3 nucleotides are TGTGCCAGCAGTGAGGGGCGGGGGGCCCGTACCGGGGAGCTGTTTTTT. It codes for CASSEGRGARTGELFF. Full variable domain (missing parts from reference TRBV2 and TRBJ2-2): EPEVTQTPSHQVTQMGQEVILRCVPISNHLYFYWYRQILGQKVEFLVSFYNNEISEKSEIFDDQFSVERPDGSNFTLKIRSTKLEDSAMYFCASSEGRGARTGELFFGEGSRLTVL.

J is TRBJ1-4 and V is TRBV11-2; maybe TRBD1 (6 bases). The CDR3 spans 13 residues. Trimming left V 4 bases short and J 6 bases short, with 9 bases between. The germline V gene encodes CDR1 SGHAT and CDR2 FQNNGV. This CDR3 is CASSSGHDEKLFF. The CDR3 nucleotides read TGTGCCAGCAGCTCGGGACACGATGAAAAACTGTTTTTT.

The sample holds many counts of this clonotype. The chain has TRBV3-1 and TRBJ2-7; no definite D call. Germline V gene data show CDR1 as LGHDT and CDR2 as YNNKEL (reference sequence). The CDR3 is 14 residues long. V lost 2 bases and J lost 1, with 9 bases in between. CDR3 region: CASSQRYGSYEQYF. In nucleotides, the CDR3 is TGTGCCAGCAGCCAAAGGTACGGTTCCTACGAGCAGTACTTC.

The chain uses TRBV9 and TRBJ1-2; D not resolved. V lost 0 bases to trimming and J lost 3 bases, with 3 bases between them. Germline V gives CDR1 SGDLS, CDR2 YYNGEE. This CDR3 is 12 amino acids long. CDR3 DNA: TGTGCCAGCAGCGTAGGAGACTATGGCTACACCTTC. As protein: CASSVGDYGYTF.

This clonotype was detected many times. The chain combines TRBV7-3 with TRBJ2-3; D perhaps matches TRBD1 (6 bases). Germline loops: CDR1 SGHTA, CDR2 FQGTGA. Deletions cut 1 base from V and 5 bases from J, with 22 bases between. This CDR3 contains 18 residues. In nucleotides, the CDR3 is TGTGCCAGCAGCTTAAACAGGGCTCTAGCCGTAGTGGGAGATACGCAGTATTTT. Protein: CASSLNRALAVVGDTQYF.

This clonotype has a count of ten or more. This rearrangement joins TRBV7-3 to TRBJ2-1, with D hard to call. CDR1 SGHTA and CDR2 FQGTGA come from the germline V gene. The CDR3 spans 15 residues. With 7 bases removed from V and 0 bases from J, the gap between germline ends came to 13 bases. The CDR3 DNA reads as TGTGCCAGCATTATTAAGAAGAGCTCCTACAATGAGCAGTTCTTC. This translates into CASIIKKSSYNEQFF.

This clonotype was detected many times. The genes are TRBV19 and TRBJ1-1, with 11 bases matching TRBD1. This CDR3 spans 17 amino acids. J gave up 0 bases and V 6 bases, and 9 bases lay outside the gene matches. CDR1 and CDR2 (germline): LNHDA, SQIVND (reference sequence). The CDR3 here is CASREWTGGRMNTEAFF. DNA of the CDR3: TGTGCCAGTAGAGAATGGACAGGGGGCAGAATGAACACTGAAGCTTTCTTT. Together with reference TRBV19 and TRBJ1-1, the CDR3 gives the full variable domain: DGGITQSPKYLFRKEGQNVTLSCEQNLNHDAMYWYRQDPGQGLRLIYYSQIVNDFQKGDIAEGYSVSREKKESFPLTVTSAQKNPTAFYLCASREWTGGRMNTEAFFGQGTRLTVV.

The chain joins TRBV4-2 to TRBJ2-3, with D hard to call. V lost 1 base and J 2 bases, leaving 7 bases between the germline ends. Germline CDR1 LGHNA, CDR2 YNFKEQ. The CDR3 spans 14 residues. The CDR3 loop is CASSQGRVTDTQYF. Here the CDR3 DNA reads TGTGCCAGCAGCCAAGGACGAGTCACAGATACGCAGTATTTT.

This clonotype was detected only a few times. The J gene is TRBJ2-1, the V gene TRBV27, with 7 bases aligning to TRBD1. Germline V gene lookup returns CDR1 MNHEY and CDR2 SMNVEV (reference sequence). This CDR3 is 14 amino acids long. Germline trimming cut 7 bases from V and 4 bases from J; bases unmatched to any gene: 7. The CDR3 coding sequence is TGTGCCAGCACCCCCGGGACAGCTTACAATGAGCAGTTCTTC. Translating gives CASTPGTAYNEQFF.

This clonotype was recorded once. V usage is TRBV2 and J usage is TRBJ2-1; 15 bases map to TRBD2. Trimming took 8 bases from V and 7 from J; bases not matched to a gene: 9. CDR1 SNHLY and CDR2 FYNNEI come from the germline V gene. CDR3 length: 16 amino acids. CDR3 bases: TGTGCCAGCGTCCCGGGACTAGCGGGGGGTAAGAATGAGCAGTTCTTC. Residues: CASVPGLAGGKNEQFF.

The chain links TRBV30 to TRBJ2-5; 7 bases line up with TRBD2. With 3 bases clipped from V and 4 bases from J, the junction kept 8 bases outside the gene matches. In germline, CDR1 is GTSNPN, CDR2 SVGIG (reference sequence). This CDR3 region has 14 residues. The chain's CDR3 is CAWSPAGEGETQYF. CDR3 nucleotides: TGTGCCTGGAGCCCTGCGGGAGAGGGAGAGACCCAGTACTTC. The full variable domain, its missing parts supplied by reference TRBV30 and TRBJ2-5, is SQTIHQWPATLVQPVGSPLSLECTVEGTSNPNLYWYRQAAGRGLQLLFYSVGIGQISSEVPQNLSASRPQDRQFILSSKKLLLSDSGFYLCAWSPAGEGETQYFGPGTRLLVL.

CDR3 region: CASSADVSGASYEQYF. CDR3 DNA sequence: TGTGCCAGTAGTGCCGATGTCAGCGGAGCTTCCTACGAGCAGTACTTC. The rearrangement joins TRBV19 to TRBJ2-7, with D perhaps TRBD2 (5 bases). CDR1 is LNHDA and CDR2 is SQIVND in the germline V gene (reference sequence). V shed 5 bases and J shed 1 base, with 18 bases lying between them. The CDR3 covers 16 residues. The whole variable domain, filled in from reference TRBV19 and TRBJ2-7, reads DGGITQSPKYLFRKEGQNVTLSCEQNLNHDAMYWYRQDPGQGLRLIYYSQIVNDFQKGDIAEGYSVSREKKESFPLTVTSAQKNPTAFYLCASSADVSGASYEQYFGPGTRLTVT.

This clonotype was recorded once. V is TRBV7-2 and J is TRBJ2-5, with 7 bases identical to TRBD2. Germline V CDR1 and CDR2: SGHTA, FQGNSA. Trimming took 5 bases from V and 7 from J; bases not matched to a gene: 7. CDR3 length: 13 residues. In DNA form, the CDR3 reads TGTGCCAGCAGCCCCACTAGCGTTGGGACCCAGTACTTC. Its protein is CASSPTSVGTQYF.

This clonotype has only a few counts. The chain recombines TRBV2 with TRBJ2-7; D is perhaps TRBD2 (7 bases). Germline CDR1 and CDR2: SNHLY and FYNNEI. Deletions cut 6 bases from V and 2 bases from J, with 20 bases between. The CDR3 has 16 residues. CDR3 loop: CASSGEGGGGPYEQYF. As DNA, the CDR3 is TGTGCCAGCAGCGGGGAGGGGGGAGGAGGGCCCTACGAGCAGTACTTC.

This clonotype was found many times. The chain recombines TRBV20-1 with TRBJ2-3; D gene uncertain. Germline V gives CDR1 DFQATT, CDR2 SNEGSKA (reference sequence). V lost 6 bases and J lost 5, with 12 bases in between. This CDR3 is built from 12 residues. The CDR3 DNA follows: TGCAGTGCCACAACCCCTGGAGATACGCAGTATTTT. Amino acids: CSATTPGDTQYF.

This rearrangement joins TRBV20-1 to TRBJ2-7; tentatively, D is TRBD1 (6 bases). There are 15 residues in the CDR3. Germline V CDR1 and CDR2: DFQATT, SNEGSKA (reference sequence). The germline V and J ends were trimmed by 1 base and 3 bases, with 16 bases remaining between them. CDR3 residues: CSARASSGHLYEQYF. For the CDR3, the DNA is TGCAGTGCTAGAGCCTCTTCGGGACACCTCTACGAGCAGTACTTC.

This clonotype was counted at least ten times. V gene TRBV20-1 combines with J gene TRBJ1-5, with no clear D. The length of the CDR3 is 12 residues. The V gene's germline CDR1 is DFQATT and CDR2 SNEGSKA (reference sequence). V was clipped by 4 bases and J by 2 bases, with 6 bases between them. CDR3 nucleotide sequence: TGCAGTGCTACGGGAGGCAATCAGCCCCAGCATTTT. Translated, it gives CSATGGNQPQHF.

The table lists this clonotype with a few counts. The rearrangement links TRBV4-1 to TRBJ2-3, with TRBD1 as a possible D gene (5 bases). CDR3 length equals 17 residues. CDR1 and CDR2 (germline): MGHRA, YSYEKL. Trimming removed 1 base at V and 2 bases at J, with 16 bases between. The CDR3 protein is CASSQAFAGIHTDTQYF. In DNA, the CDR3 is TGCGCCAGCAGCCAAGCCTTTGCAGGGATTCACACAGATACGCAGTATTTT.

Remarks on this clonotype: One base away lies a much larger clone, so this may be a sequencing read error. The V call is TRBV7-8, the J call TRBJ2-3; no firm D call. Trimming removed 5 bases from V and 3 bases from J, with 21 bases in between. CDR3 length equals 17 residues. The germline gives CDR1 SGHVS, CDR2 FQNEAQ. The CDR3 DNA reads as TGTGCCAGCAGCCAGAGGCCTCACCTTTTGAGGACAGATACGCAGTATTTT. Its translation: CASSQRPHLLRTDTQYF.

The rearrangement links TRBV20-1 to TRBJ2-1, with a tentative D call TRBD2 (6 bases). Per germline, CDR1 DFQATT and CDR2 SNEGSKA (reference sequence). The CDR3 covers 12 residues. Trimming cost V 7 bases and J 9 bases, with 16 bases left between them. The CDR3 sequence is CSVRPGRGEQFF. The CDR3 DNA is TGCAGTGTACGTCCGGGGCGGGGTGAGCAGTTCTTC.

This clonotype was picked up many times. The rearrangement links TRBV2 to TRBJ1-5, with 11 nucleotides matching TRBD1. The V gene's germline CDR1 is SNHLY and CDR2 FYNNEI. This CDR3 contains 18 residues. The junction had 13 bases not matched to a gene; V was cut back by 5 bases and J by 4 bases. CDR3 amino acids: CASSRTGGSDIGNQPQHF. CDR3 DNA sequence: TGTGCCAGCAGTCGGACAGGGGGCTCGGATATAGGGAATCAGCCCCAGCATTTT.

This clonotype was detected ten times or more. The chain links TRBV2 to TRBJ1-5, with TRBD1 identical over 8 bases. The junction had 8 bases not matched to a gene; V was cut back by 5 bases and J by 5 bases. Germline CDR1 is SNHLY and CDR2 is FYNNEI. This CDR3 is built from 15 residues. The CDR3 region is CASSPLRGQYQPQHF. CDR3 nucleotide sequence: TGTGCCAGCAGTCCCCTCAGGGGGCAGTATCAGCCCCAGCATTTT.